A selection of T cell receptor beta chains follows, all from one sample in a study of post-analysis software for immune sequencing data. TCRdb fed the PCR reads into MiXCR, producing one record per CDR3 protein. Among roughly 580,000 distinct CDR3 sequences listed, roughly 40% were seen once. Sequences were obtained from blood. All receptors derive from a girl aged 5-17 years with multiple sclerosis. CDR3s include the opening cysteine and the closing phenylalanine or tryptophan. Each record gives: clone size, V gene, J gene, D gene, CDR3 protein, CDR3 DNA. The D gene is left open where the match is weak. Not all rows give a size; the values are once, few, many and, for expanded clones, a class.

size: once
V: TRBV13
J: TRBJ2-5
D: -
CDR3: CASSLALSQAIETQYF
DNA: TGTGCCAGCAGCTTAGCCTTATCTCAGGCGATAGAGACCCAGTACTTC

size: once
V: TRBV29-1
J: TRBJ1-5
D: TRBD1
CDR3: CSAQDRGDQPQHF
DNA: TGCAGCGCCCAGGACAGGGGGGATCAGCCCCAGCATTTT

size: -
V: TRBV28
J: TRBJ1-6
D: -
CDR3: CASSFYRAYNSPLHF
DNA: TGTGCCAGCAGTTTCTACAGGGCTTATAATTCACCCCTCCACTTT

size: -
V: TRBV6-2/TRBV6-3
J: TRBJ2-1
D: TRBD2
CDR3: CASSYSPRVGLAGGYNEQFF
DNA: TGTGCCAGCAGTTACTCGCCCCGGGTAGGTCTAGCGGGGGGATACAATGAGCAGTTCTTC

size: -
V: TRBV29-1
J: TRBJ1-1
D: -
CDR3: CSVEAGMNTEAFF
DNA: TGCAGCGTTGAGGCAGGGATGAACACTGAAGCTTTCTTT

size: -
V: TRBV25-1
J: TRBJ2-7
D: -
CDR3: CASSPLGGADEQYF
DNA: TGTGCCAGCAGTCCACTGGGGGGCGCGGACGAGCAGTACTTC

size: -
V: TRBV3-1
J: TRBJ2-1
D: TRBD2
CDR3: CASSPIAGGSNEQFF
DNA: TGTGCCAGCAGCCCAATAGCGGGAGGCTCCAATGAGCAGTTCTTC

size: -
V: TRBV7-3
J: TRBJ2-3
D: -
CDR3: CASSLTGDRVDTQYF
DNA: TGTGCCAGCAGCTTAACGGGAGATCGAGTAGATACACAGTATTTT

size: few
V: TRBV5-6
J: TRBJ2-3
D: TRBD2
CDR3: CASSPGLAGTTDTQYF
DNA: TGTGCCAGCAGCCCTGGACTAGCGGGAACCACAGATACGCAGTATTTT

size: -
V: TRBV6-6
J: TRBJ2-7
D: TRBD1
CDR3: CASSYPGQGPTYEQYF
DNA: TGTGCCAGCAGCTATCCGGGACAGGGGCCGACCTACGAGCAGTACTTC

size: -
V: TRBV20-1
J: TRBJ2-5
D: -
CDR3: CSALRETQYF
DNA: TGCAGTGCCCTCAGGGAGACCCAGTACTTC

size: -
V: TRBV11-2
J: TRBJ1-1
D: -
CDR3: CASSLDPSYPTEAFF
DNA: TGTGCCAGCAGCTTAGATCCTTCATACCCTACTGAAGCTTTCTTT

size: once
V: TRBV5-4
J: TRBJ1-5
D: -
CDR3: CASSVGGQGPPQHF
DNA: TGTGCCAGCTCTGTGGGTGGCCAAGGTCCGCCCCAGCATTTT

size: few
V: TRBV20-1
J: TRBJ1-5
D: -
CDR3: CSARTGNNQPQHF
DNA: TGCAGTGCTAGAACCGGTAACAATCAGCCCCAGCATTTT

size: -
V: TRBV19
J: TRBJ2-3
D: -
CDR3: CASRQIGSTDTQYF
DNA: TGTGCCAGTAGGCAGATAGGGTCCACAGATACGCAGTATTTT

size: once
V: TRBV12-3/TRBV12-4
J: TRBJ2-5
D: -
CDR3: CASSFTGWFQETQYF
DNA: TGTGCCAGCAGTTTTACAGGCTGGTTTCAAGAGACCCAGTACTTC

size: few
V: TRBV10-3
J: TRBJ2-7
D: TRBD1
CDR3: CAIRGAGTGDPEQYF
DNA: TGTGCCATCAGAGGAGCCGGGACAGGGGACCCCGAGCAGTACTTC

size: few
V: TRBV7-9
J: TRBJ2-7
D: TRBD1
CDR3: CASSHRDSYSYEQYF
DNA: TGTGCCAGCAGCCACCGGGACAGCTACTCCTACGAGCAGTACTTC

size: -
V: TRBV4-1
J: TRBJ2-4
D: TRBD1
CDR3: CASSQEWTGGEITKNIQYF
DNA: TGCGCCAGCAGCCAAGAGTGGACAGGGGGCGAAATTACCAAAAACATTCAGTACTTC

size: -
V: TRBV20-1
J: TRBJ2-5
D: -
CDR3: CSARVRASWETQYF
DNA: TGCAGTGCTAGAGTAAGGGCTAGCTGGGAGACCCAGTACTTC

size: -
V: TRBV29-1
J: TRBJ1-5
D: TRBD1
CDR3: CSVAQGGVVAGQPQHF
DNA: TGCAGCGTTGCACAGGGGGGGGTCGTAGCGGGTCAGCCCCAGCATTTT

size: -
V: TRBV4-2
J: TRBJ2-1
D: TRBD2
CDR3: CASSPERGPWNEQFF
DNA: TGTGCCAGCAGCCCAGAGCGGGGCCCTTGGAATGAGCAGTTCTTC

size: -
V: TRBV12-3/TRBV12-4
J: TRBJ2-7
D: TRBD1
CDR3: CASSPTGVYEQYF
DNA: TGTGCCAGCAGTCCCACAGGGGTCTACGAGCAGTACTTC

size: few
V: TRBV12-3/TRBV12-4
J: TRBJ2-5
D: TRBD2
CDR3: CASSLDSGLETQYF
DNA: TGTGCCAGCAGTTTGGATAGCGGGTTAGAGACCCAGTACTTC

size: -
V: TRBV5-1
J: TRBJ2-2
D: TRBD1
CDR3: CASSTSGTELTGELFF
DNA: TGCGCCAGCAGCACGTCCGGGACAGAACTCACCGGGGAGCTGTTTTTT

size: -
V: TRBV20-1
J: TRBJ2-7
D: -
CDR3: CSAREGSSSYEQYF
DNA: TGCAGTGCTAGGGAGGGTTCAAGCTCCTACGAGCAGTACTTC

size: -
V: TRBV12-3/TRBV12-4
J: TRBJ2-1
D: TRBD2
CDR3: CASSSLAGPNNEQFF
DNA: TGTGCCAGCAGTTCTCTAGCGGGACCCAACAATGAGCAGTTCTTC